This T cell receptor (beta chain) was observed in a study of CD8 T cells in ankylosing spondylitis. Study-wide results and limits: Characteristic of ankylosing spondylitis blood, it appeared, was a TCR beta motif comprising about eight highly homologous variants.

TCRdb re-called the 5' RACE reads through MiXCR, storing one row per CDR3 protein. Of 700,000 to 1,000,000 distinct CDR3 sequences listed, approximately 12% are singletons. V lost 5 bases to trimming and J lost 3 bases, with 14 bases between them. The V gene's germline CDR1 is DFQATT and CDR2 SNEGSKA (reference sequence). The length of the CDR3 is 13 residues. Notes on this clonotype: The antigen is not known.

What was sequenced was blood, either unsorted or a sorted T cell fraction (not recorded which). J is TRBJ2-7 and V is TRBV20-1; D is perhaps TRBD1 (7 bases). The TCR was taken from a male donor with ankylosing spondylitis. The chain's CDR3 is CSAEGGQHYEQYF. In DNA form, the CDR3 reads TGCAGTGCTGAGGGGGGACAGCACTACGAGCAGTACTTC.